These T cell receptor beta chains were read from a single sample in a study of graft-versus-host responses after intestinal transplantation. Only in-frame clones appear in the TCRdb table, and some are missing; sequencing was by immunoSEQ multiplex PCR. This sample has just under 65,000 clones, with around 90% found just once. Specimen: ileum tissue, collected around 350 days after transplant. The receptors stem from a human patient who received an intestinal transplant, so some T cells may come from the graft donor. Each CDR3 is given with its conserved first and last residue.

j_call cdr3_length v_call cdr3_aa
TRBJ2-1 16 TRBV25-1 CASSPGGLDHYNEQFF
TRBJ2-5 15 TRBV7-8 CASSWLGQGKETQYF
TRBJ1-1 13 TRBV4-1 CASSQDTGTEAFF
TRBJ1-2 13 TRBV6-6 CASSQGVVYGYTF
TRBJ1-4 14 TRBV5-1 CASRISGGGEKLFF
TRBJ2-3 16 TRBV5-6 CASGSAGTSGTDTQYF
TRBJ2-7 13 TRBV28 CASSDPGAYEQYF
TRBJ2-7 15 TRBV28 CASRRASGQGAEQYF
TRBJ1-1 15 TRBV4-1 CASSQEQVSNTEAFF
TRBJ1-5 13 TRBV5-1 CASSLAPDQPQHF
TRBJ2-7 14 TRBV4-1 CASSQGRGSYEQYF
TRBJ2-7 13 TRBV5-4 CASSSGYTYEQYF
TRBJ2-3 15 TRBV5-4 CASSVKTGGTDTQYF
TRBJ1-1 17 TRBV5-1 CASSLPRTGGEGTEAFF
TRBJ2-7 12 TRBV2 CASRAGSYEQYF
TRBJ2-3 13 TRBV13 CASSPSRTDTQYF
TRBJ1-1 15 TRBV9 CASSAPGQGNTEAFF
TRBJ2-7 11 TRBV10-2 CASSDGYEQYF
TRBJ2-5 12 TRBV7-9 CASSLAGRAQYF
TRBJ2-5 13 TRBV5-1 CASSSGAVWEQYF
TRBJ2-7 14 TRBV7-8 CASSFRGRIDEQYF
TRBJ1-5 15 TRBV4-1 CASSQGHQGRQPQHF
TRBJ2-7 14 TRBV7-8 CASSFLTMDYEQYF
TRBJ1-5 13 TRBV18 CASSPGGGQPQHF
TRBJ2-1 15 TRBV11-1 CASSSDRGDYNEQFF
TRBJ1-6 14 TRBV16 CASSHGGRNSPLHF
TRBJ1-4 16 TRBV5-1 CASSPYRRARDEKLFF
TRBJ2-7 14 TRBV6-1 CASRGLANGNEQYF
TRBJ1-6 13 TRBV7-3 CASSFGGDSPLHF
TRBJ1-1 15 TRBV6-5 CASSYSSGGDTEAFF
TRBJ2-7 16 TRBV5-5 CASSFAAGPFSYEQYF
TRBJ2-2 18 TRBV12-5 CASGLGQGSGFNTGELFF
TRBJ2-7 12 TRBV6-1 CAITSGGYEQYF
TRBJ2-7 14 TRBV9 CASSPSTGSYEQYF
TRBJ2-7 15 TRBV2 CASSRKKGTLHEQYF
TRBJ2-5 14 TRBV12-5 CARRNRGVGETQYF
TRBJ2-2 18 TRBV27 CASSLSNRWDRDTGELFF
TRBJ1-1 18 TRBV19 CASSIFKGDKHESDEAFF
TRBJ2-7 16 TRBV4-1 CASSQDRAGPSYEQYF
TRBJ2-1 15 TRBV4-1 CASSQDGGVHNEQFF
TRBJ1-1 15 TRBV6-5 CASSLGHTQGTEAFF
TRBJ2-1 14 TRBV9 CASSVSGSYNEQFF
TRBJ1-2 11 TRBV30 CAWSLGTGYTF
TRBJ1-5 13 TRBV6-5 CASSWGRAQPQHF
TRBJ1-3 14 TRBV7-8 CASSLMEGGNTIYF
TRBJ1-1 13 TRBV29-1 CSVLNQGKGEAFF
TRBJ2-3 17 TRBV4-2 CASSRLGTSGATDTQYF
TRBJ2-7 12 TRBV28 CASSRVGAEQYF
TRBJ1-1 17 TRBV28 CASSSSPFTGSYTEAFF
TRBJ1-3 13 TRBV6-5 CASRVVSGNTIYF
TRBJ2-1 19 TRBV10-3 CAISEPDLSKGSDYNEQFF
TRBJ1-5 11 TRBV6-1 CASSDDQPQHF
TRBJ2-5 14 TRBV7-9 CASSKDRGRETQYF
TRBJ2-7 16 TRBV28 CASSTDRGPPTYEQYF
TRBJ2-6 17 TRBV6-1 CASSERPISSGANVLTF